The 24 T cell receptor beta chains in this list originate from one sample, sequenced in a study of cytomegalovirus exposure and HLA in healthy donors. Both 60 Vbeta primers and 13 Jbeta primers went into the PCR. Some clones are missing from TCRdb's copy, which holds only in-frame ones; the method was immunoSEQ multiplex PCR. The repertoire holds 220,000 or so clones, with more than 60% as singletons. Source material: PBMCs. The receptors derive from a woman in her twenties or thirties in good health and CMV-seronegative.

The chain links TRBV6-6 to TRBJ1-2, with a tentative D call TRBD1 (6 bases). The CDR3 contains 13 residues. Trimming shortened V by 7 bases and J by 1 base, and 10 bases separated the two germline ends. CDR1 MNHNY and CDR2 SVGAGI come from the germline V gene (reference sequence). This CDR3 reads CASTSDSNYGYTF. In nucleotides, the CDR3 is TGTGCCAGCACCTCGGACAGTAACTATGGCTACACCTTC.

This clone was picked up a small number of times. This chain uses TRBV7-3 with TRBJ2-6; tentative D call: TRBD1 (5 bases). V was trimmed by 2 bases and J by 0 bases, leaving 11 bases between them. The CDR3 extends over 17 amino acids. Per germline, CDR1 SGHTA and CDR2 FQGTGA. CDR3 region: CASSLQGTNSGANVLTF. The CDR3 coding sequence is TGTGCCAGCAGCTTACAGGGAACGAACTCTGGGGCCAACGTCCTGACTTTC.

This sequence joins TRBV5-4 and TRBJ1-1; D not certain. The CDR3 totals 14 residues. Germline V gene lookup returns CDR1 SGHNT and CDR2 YYREEE (reference sequence). The V gene lost 4 bases and the J gene lost 3 bases, with 13 bases spanning the gap. The DNA of the CDR3 is TGTGCCAGCAGCCAAGAGGTTCGAGACACTGAAGCTTTCTTT. Encoded protein: CASSQEVRDTEAFF.

The J gene is TRBJ1-4, the V gene TRBV6-6; 7 nucleotides match TRBD1. The J segment lost 13 bases and the V segment lost 6 bases, leaving 14 bases of the junction unmatched. The CDR3 consists of 14 residues. The V gene's germline CDR1 is MNHNY and CDR2 SVGAGI (reference sequence). The CDR3 bases are TGTGCCAGCAGCCTGACAGGGATTTTGGTAGGACTGTTTTTT. Translating gives CASSLTGILVGLFF.

V usage is TRBV6-5 and J usage is TRBJ1-1, with D possibly TRBD1 on 5 matching bases. V lost 5 bases to trimming and J lost 2 bases, with 6 bases between them. The germline V gene has CDR1 MNHEY and CDR2 SVGAGI. The CDR3 sequence is 12 residues long. Here the CDR3 reads CASSGANTEAFF. The CDR3 coding sequence is TGTGCCAGCAGTGGGGCCAACACTGAAGCTTTCTTT.

J is TRBJ1-2 and V is TRBV15; D is undetermined. The CDR3 contains 17 residues. The V gene lost 4 bases and the J gene lost 7 bases, with 25 bases spanning the gap. Germline V gene sequence: CDR1 LNHNV, CDR2 YYDKDF (reference sequence). The CDR3: CATSNDVGLLGMGGYTF. CDR3 nucleotides: TGTGCCACCAGCAATGATGTAGGACTCTTAGGGATGGGTGGCTACACCTTC.

The table lists this clone with a few counts. The chain combines TRBV29-1 with TRBJ2-1, with TRBD2 matching over 12 bases. The germline gives CDR1 SQVTM, CDR2 ANQGSEA. Trimming took 2 bases from V and 8 from J; bases not matched to a gene: 4. There are 14 residues in the CDR3. The CDR3 protein is CSVERLAGAHEQFF. The CDR3 bases are TGCAGCGTTGAACGACTAGCGGGAGCCCATGAGCAGTTCTTC.

The chain recombines TRBV12-5 with TRBJ2-5; 7 nucleotides agree with TRBD2. J was trimmed by 5 bases and V by 6 bases; bases with no gene match: 12. This CDR3 spans 15 amino acids. CDR1 and CDR2 (germline): LGHNT, FRNRAP. CDR3 residues: CASGLDGGWEETQYF. CDR3 DNA: TGTGCTAGTGGACTGGACGGGGGGTGGGAGGAGACCCAGTACTTC.

This clone was counted a single time. At one end, the junction sequence differs from germline, possibly due to a read error. This sequence joins TRBV14 and TRBJ1-2, with TRBD1 matching 7 bases. The CDR3 covers 14 residues. Per the germline V gene, CDR1 is SGHDN and CDR2 is FVKESK. The CDR3 sequence is CDSSKQGISFGYTF. The CDR3, as DNA: TGTGACAGCAGCAAACAGGGGATTTCTTTTGGGTACACCTTC.

The chain uses TRBV30 and TRBJ1-1; perhaps TRBD1 as D (5 bases). Germline CDR1 GTSNPN, CDR2 SVGIG (reference sequence). The V and J ends lost 0 bases and 3 bases respectively, with 11 bases between them. The CDR3 runs to 14 residues. CDR3 protein: CAWSVAQADTEAFF. In DNA, the CDR3 is TGTGCCTGGAGTGTAGCACAGGCCGACACTGAAGCTTTCTTT.

The rearrangement links TRBV5-6 to TRBJ1-1; TRBD1 is a possible D gene (6 bases). This CDR3 is 17 amino acids long. In germline, CDR1 is SGHDT, CDR2 YYEEEE. Trimming took 0 bases from V and 1 from J, leaving 16 bases between them. The CDR3 DNA sequence: TGTGCCAGCAGCTTGGATGGGCCGGGGGGGGCGAACACTGAAGCTTTCTTT. Translating it yields CASSLDGPGGANTEAFF.

The chain combines TRBV6-5 with TRBJ2-7, with TRBD2 identical over 7 bases. Germline trimming cut 7 bases from V and 3 bases from J; bases unmatched to any gene: 6. Germline V gene lookup returns CDR1 MNHEY and CDR2 SVGAGI. The CDR3 totals 13 residues. CDR3 protein: CASMGGELYEQYF. DNA for the CDR3: TGTGCCAGCATGGGGGGGGAACTCTACGAGCAGTACTTC.

This chain joins TRBV5-1 and TRBJ1-1; D ambiguous. The CDR3 runs 12 residues. The germline gives CDR1 SGHRS, CDR2 YFSETQ. Trimming took off 0 bases at V and 13 bases at J, with 13 bases between the two ends. CDR3 sequence (DNA): TGCGCCAGCAGCTTGGAATTCGGGATTGGTTTCTTT. This translates into CASSLEFGIGFF.

The chain combines TRBV29-1 with TRBJ2-7; 7 bases are a match to TRBD1. Germline lookup yields CDR1 SQVTM and CDR2 ANQGSEA. The CDR3 is 13 amino acids. The trim removed 4 bases at V and 0 bases at J, leaving 3 bases unmatched. The CDR3 nucleotides are TGCAGCGTTGCGGGACAGACCTCCTACGAGCAGTACTTC. Translated, it gives CSVAGQTSYEQYF.

The rearrangement links TRBV2 to TRBJ2-7; 7 bases agree with TRBD1. With 9 bases clipped from V and 5 bases from J, the junction kept 10 bases outside the gene matches. This CDR3 has 13 residues. In germline, CDR1 is SNHLY, CDR2 FYNNEI. CDR3 nucleotides: TGTGCCAGTCAACGGACAGGTGTAGACGAGCAGTACTTC. Protein product: CASQRTGVDEQYF.

This clone was counted between two and nine times. This rearrangement joins TRBV18 to TRBJ2-7; 8 bases fit TRBD2. The CDR3 length is 15 residues. Germline V CDR1 and CDR2: KGHSH, LQKENI. The V gene end was trimmed by 0 bases and the J gene end by 4 bases; junction bases not matched to a gene: 5. CDR3 in amino acids: CASSPPGRGVYEQYF. CDR3 coding DNA: TGTGCCAGCTCACCACCAGGGCGGGGGGTTTACGAGCAGTACTTC. The full variable domain, completed using reference TRBV18 and TRBJ2-7, is NAGVMQNPRHLVRRRGQEARLRCSPMKGHSHVYWYRQLPEEGLKFMVYLQKENIIDESGMPKERFSAEFPKEGPSILRIQQVVRGDSAAYFCASSPPGRGVYEQYFGPGTRLTVT.

The genes are TRBV5-1 and TRBJ1-2; TRBD1 is a possible D gene (6 bases). Trimming took off 5 bases at V and 3 bases at J, with 11 bases between the two ends. The germline CDR1 and CDR2 sequences are SGHRS and YFSETQ. The CDR3 is made up of 13 amino acids. CDR3 bases: TGCGCCAGCAGAACAGGGATAGACTATGGCTACACCTTC. Translation: CASRTGIDYGYTF.

This chain uses TRBV27 with TRBJ2-7; TRBD1 is a possible D gene (5 bases). Per germline, CDR1 MNHEY and CDR2 SMNVEV (reference sequence). Trimming took 0 bases from V and 2 from J, leaving 11 bases between them. CDR3 size: 15 residues. The CDR3 sequence is CASSLSAGPPYEQYF. The CDR3 region has the DNA TGTGCCAGCAGTTTATCGGCAGGGCCACCCTACGAGCAGTACTTC.

Notes on this clone: A read error may produce the germline difference seen at one junction end. The V and J genes are TRBV19 and TRBJ1-2; D unresolved. There are 13 residues in the CDR3. Germline values: CDR1 LNHDA, CDR2 SQIVND (reference sequence). The CDR3 loop reads CASRIGLNYGYTF. The CDR3 nucleotides are TGTGCCAGTAGGATAGGACTAAACTATGGCTACACCTTC. The whole variable domain, filled in from reference TRBV19 and TRBJ1-2, reads DGGITQSPKYLFRKEGQNVTLSCEQNLNHDAMYWYRQDPGQGLRLIYYSQIVNDFQKGDIAEGYSVSREKKESFPLTVTSAQKNPTAFYLCASRIGLNYGYTFGSGTRLTVV.

This chain connects TRBV7-3 to TRBJ2-1; 13 bases match TRBD2. After removal of 5 bases from V and 6 bases from J, the junction contained 10 bases not matched to a gene. Germline V CDR1 and CDR2: SGHTA, FQGTGA. The CDR3 contains 17 residues. The CDR3 DNA reads as TGTGCCAGCAGCCCACACACTAGCGGGGGGGTTGGCAATGAGCAGTTCTTC. It specifies CASSPHTSGGVGNEQFF.

The chain joins TRBV2 to TRBJ1-1; 8 nucleotides agree with TRBD1. V shed 6 bases and J 3 bases; nucleotides not matched to a gene: 6. CDR3 size: 14 residues. In germline, CDR1 is SNHLY, CDR2 FYNNEI. CDR3 loop: CASRAGTGDTEAFF. The CDR3 DNA follows: TGTGCCAGCAGGGCCGGGACAGGAGACACTGAAGCTTTCTTT.

The rearrangement joins TRBV10-3 to TRBJ1-1; D perhaps matches TRBD1 (5 bases). Trimming removed 0 bases from V and 8 bases from J, with 7 bases in between. Germline values: CDR1 ENHRY, CDR2 SYGVKD. This CDR3 spans 12 amino acids. The CDR3, as DNA: TGTGCCATCAGTGAGTCCCCAGGGGAAGCTTTCTTT. Residues: CAISESPGEAFF.

The gene calls are TRBV7-9 and TRBJ1-1; D is perhaps TRBD1 (5 bases). This CDR3 contains 16 residues. Trimming left V 2 bases short and J 0 bases short, with 13 bases between. In germline, CDR1 is SEHNR, CDR2 FQNEAQ (reference sequence). CDR3 amino acids: CASSLPQGVVNTEAFF. CDR3 in DNA: TGTGCCAGCAGCTTACCGCAGGGTGTGGTGAACACTGAAGCTTTCTTT. The entire variable domain, with the rest obtained from reference TRBV7-9 and TRBJ1-1, is as follows: DTGVSQNPRHKITKRGQNVTFRCDPISEHNRLYWYRQTLGQGPEFLTYFQNEAQLEKSRLLSDRFSAERPKGSFSTLEIQRTEQGDSAMYLCASSLPQGVVNTEAFFGQGTRLTVV.

The V gene is TRBV6-6, the J gene TRBJ1-1; no clear D gene. V dropped 6 bases and J dropped 4 bases, with 12 bases sitting between them. CDR1 is MNHNY and CDR2 is SVGAGI in the germline V gene (reference sequence). The CDR3 is 13 residues long. CDR3 residues: CASRTLQSTEAFF. The CDR3 nucleotides read TGTGCCAGCAGGACTCTCCAAAGCACTGAAGCTTTCTTT.